This TCR beta chain was identified in a study of blood T cells in healthy people across ages (dated by TCRdb to between 2015 and 2017). As for the study more broadly: In model experiments, template switching captured about one uniquely barcoded TCR beta cDNA molecule for every two T cells. The study measured age-related changes in TCR beta repertoire diversity using deep sequencing normalized with unique cDNA molecular identifiers. Four age groups were formed from the donors: young (average 16 years), middle-aged (around 40), aged (about 68) and long-lived (more than 75). Two additional independent replicas of 1 million unique cDNA reads from the same blood draw were analyzed for two donors (one aged 18 to 29 and one aged 80 or older). Study-wide conclusions, independent of this receptor: Observed TCR beta diversity per million T cells fell roughly linearly with age, and a significant reduction was already apparent by age roughly 40. The percentage of naive T cells measured by flow cytometry correlated strongly with observed TCR beta diversity. Total diversity estimates from one million sequenced T cells were considered lower bounds and underestimates. Because donor CMV infection status was unknown, age-related changes in expanded clonotypes were potentially confounded. Bulk unsorted PBMC profiling prevented conclusive comparison of naive and antigen-experienced compartments. The long-lived group showed more naive CD4+ T cells, fewer expanded clones and increased TCR diversity than the aged group, suggesting age selection.

Systemically healthy Caucasian individuals from Russia, 39 in total and aged about 6 to 100 years, were included as donors. Each donor gave 8 to 10 milliliters of peripheral blood, drawn into EDTA-treated Vacutainer tubes. Ficoll-Paque density-gradient centrifugation was used to isolate PBMCs, with at least 6.5 million per sample. Trizol reagent was used to extract total RNA from the PBMCs, yielding at least 5 micrograms per sample. For every donor, an aliquot of PBMCs went through flow cytometry to measure the percentages of naive CD45RAhigh/CD27high T cells. The library was generated by 5' RACE. The sequencer listed for this sample is Illumina HiSeq 2500. A second about 7 to 11 cycle PCR used a sample-barcoded 5' primer and a J-beta primer mix. A template-switch 5' adaptor carrying 12 random nucleotides introduced a unique molecular identifier onto each TCR beta cDNA molecule. Each sample yielded at least 3 million CDR3-containing paired-end reads. First-strand cDNA synthesis was performed from all RNA using the Mint cDNA synthesis kit, with priming by a TRBC-specific oligonucleotide. After uracil-DNA glycosylase treatment, a first 18-cycle PCR used universal primers M1SS and BC2_uni_R on all cDNA. Processing in the source paper ran as follows. Each sample was normalized by randomly selecting 1 million high-quality reads, each carrying a distinct molecular identifier. Instead of being binned into consensus sequences, reads with shared molecular identifiers were discarded. MiTCR, with a Q25 quality threshold and the strictest error-elimination algorithm, was used for CDR3 identification, clonotype clustering and error correction. A nonparametric unseen species model using Euler transformation provided a lower-bound estimate of total TCR beta diversity. TCRdb trimmed public reads at Q25 via fastp, called clones via MiXCR and kept in-frame beta chains. CDR3 protein duplicates are merged, each entry listing the most common genes and DNA. TCRdb assigned the V and J calls; the authors' analysis was not used. This sample is represented by hundreds of thousands of distinct CDR3 sequences; more than 20% of them were singletons. The ten largest clonotypes hold 9.4% of the sample.

This clonotype was seen just once. Which antigen it targets is not known. No quality values exist for individual bases; no much larger clone is one base distant. The CDR3 holds 16 amino acids from the cysteine to the phenylalanine. Left in the record is the CDR3 DNA by itself, 48 bases read in frame from the first base. The germline V gene sets CDR1 to MDHEN and CDR2 to SYDVKM. V is reduced by 6 bases and J by 2 bases, leaving a spacing of 19 bases between them. Separately, the same data were catalogued under a study of T cells of mothers and their children. Reported in the second study: Nine systemically healthy Caucasian individuals served as donors, namely three mothers together with their six children. cDNA synthesis consumed the entire amount of extracted RNA, loaded at 1.5 ug RNA in each 15 ul reaction. In the second PCR, the M1S primer added sample barcodes and 2-4 random nucleotides. Over 10 million TCR beta CDR3 reads came from each mother, compared with some 3 million reads from each child. In both related and unrelated pairs, thymic selection shapes the output of TCR recombination in a similar way, with inherited differences having only a minor effect. Normalized repertoire overlap was always slightly but never significantly higher in related than unrelated mother-child pairs. No persistent microchimeric T cell clones were detected, at a sensitivity of approximately 100 clones per million clonotypes. The study used deep NGS to compare TCR beta repertoires of mothers and children, seeking features distinguishing related mother-child pairs from unrelated individuals. The mean age was roughly 44 +/- 4 years for the mothers and around 10 +/- 4 years for the children. After adapters were ligated using NEBNext reagents, the libraries underwent 100+100 nt paired-end sequencing on an Illumina HiSeq 2000. Mother and child libraries were prepared a month apart and sequenced in separate runs to prevent cross-contamination. For each donor, somewhere between 500,000 and 2,000,000 distinct TCR beta clonotypes were identified. Naive TCR beta clonotypes were estimated from low-frequency clonotypes matched to each donor's FACS-determined naive share, without sorting.

The TCR sequence derives from a boy younger than 18 in good health. Recombination joined TRBV28 with TRBJ2-5; no D segment can be confidently identified. The specimen was blood. The CDR3 is CASSLHPFGPQETQYF. The DNA sequence is given as TGTGCCAGCAGCCTCCATCCCTTTGGGCCTCAAGAGACCCAGTACTTC.